This T cell receptor beta chain was recovered during a study of blood T cell repertoires in COVID-19. Study in general: Sample material is recorded as cDNA or gDNA derived from T cells, B-cell-depleted T cells, or PBMCs.

The table came from immunoSEQ multiplex PCR; TCRdb's copy has only in-frame clones and leaves some out. The data hold over 250,000 clones, with about 85% observed a single time. The CDR3 covers 16 residues. V was cut by 3 bases and J by 1 base, with 16 bases left in between. Germline V gene lookup returns CDR1 MNHEY and CDR2 SMNVEV (reference sequence). The chain carries TRBV27 and TRBJ2-7; a possible D gene is TRBD1 (5 bases). Input material: peripheral blood. This clonotype was sampled from a human donor in a cohort sampled during active COVID-19. The CDR3 loop reads CASSFTAGLPSYEQYF. The DNA of the CDR3 is TGTGCCAGCAGTTTTACCGCAGGGCTACCGTCCTACGAGCAGTACTTC.